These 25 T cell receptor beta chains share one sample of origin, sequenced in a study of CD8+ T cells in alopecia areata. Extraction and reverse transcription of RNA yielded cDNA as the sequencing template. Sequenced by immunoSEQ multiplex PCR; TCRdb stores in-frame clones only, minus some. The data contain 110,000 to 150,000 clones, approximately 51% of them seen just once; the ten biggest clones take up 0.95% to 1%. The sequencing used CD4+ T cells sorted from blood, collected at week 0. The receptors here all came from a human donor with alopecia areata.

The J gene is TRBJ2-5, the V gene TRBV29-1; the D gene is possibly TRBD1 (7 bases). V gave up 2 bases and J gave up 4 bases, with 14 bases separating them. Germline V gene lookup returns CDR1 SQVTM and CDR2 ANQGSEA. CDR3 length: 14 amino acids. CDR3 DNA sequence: TGCAGCGTTGAACCAGGGGGGTGGGGAGAGACCCAGTACTTC. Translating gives CSVEPGGWGETQYF.

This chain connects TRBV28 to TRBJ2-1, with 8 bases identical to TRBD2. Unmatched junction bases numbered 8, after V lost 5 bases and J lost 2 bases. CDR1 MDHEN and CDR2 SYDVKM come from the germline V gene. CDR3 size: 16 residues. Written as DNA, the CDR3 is TGTGCCAGCAGTCCCACCGACGGGAGGGCCTACAATGAGCAGTTCTTC. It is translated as CASSPTDGRAYNEQFF.

The CDR3 coding sequence is TGTGCCAGCAGCCATCCCGGGGGCCTGAGGACAGATACGCAGTATTTT. Protein product: CASSHPGGLRTDTQYF. The rearrangement uses TRBV14 and TRBJ2-3, with D perhaps TRBD1 or TRBD2 (6 bases each). The CDR3 contains 16 residues. Per the germline V gene, CDR1 is SGHDN and CDR2 is FVKESK. V lost 3 bases and J 3 bases, leaving 16 bases between the germline ends.

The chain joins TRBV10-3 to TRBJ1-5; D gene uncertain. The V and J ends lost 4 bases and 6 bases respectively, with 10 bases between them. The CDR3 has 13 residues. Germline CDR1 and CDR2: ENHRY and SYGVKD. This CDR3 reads CAISGGGAQPQHF. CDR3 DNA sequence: TGTGCCATCAGTGGGGGAGGAGCTCAGCCCCAGCATTTT.

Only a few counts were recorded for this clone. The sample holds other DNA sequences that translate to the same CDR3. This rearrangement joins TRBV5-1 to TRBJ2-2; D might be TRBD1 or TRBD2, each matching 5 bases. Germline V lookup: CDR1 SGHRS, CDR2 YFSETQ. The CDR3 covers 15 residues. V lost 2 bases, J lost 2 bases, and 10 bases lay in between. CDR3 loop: CASSLSGRNTGELFF. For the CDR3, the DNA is TGCGCCAGCAGCTTATCGGGGCGTAACACCGGGGAGCTGTTTTTT.

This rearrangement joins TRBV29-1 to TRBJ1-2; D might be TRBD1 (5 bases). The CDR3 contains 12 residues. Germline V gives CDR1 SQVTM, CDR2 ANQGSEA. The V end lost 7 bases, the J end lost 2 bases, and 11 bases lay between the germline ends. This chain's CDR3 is CSARAGNYGYTF. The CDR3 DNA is TGCAGCGCAAGGGCAGGGAACTATGGCTACACCTTC.

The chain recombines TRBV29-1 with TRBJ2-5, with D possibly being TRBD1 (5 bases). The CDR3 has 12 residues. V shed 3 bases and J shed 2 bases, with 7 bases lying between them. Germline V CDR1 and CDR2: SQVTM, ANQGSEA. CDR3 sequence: CSVDYRQETQYF. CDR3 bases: TGCAGCGTTGACTACAGGCAAGAGACCCAGTACTTC.

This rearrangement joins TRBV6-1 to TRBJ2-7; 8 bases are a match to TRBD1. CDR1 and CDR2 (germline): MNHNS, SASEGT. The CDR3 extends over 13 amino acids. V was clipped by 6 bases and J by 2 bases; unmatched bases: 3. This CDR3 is CASSVDRAYEQYF. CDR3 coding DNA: TGTGCCAGCAGCGTGGACAGGGCCTACGAGCAGTACTTC.

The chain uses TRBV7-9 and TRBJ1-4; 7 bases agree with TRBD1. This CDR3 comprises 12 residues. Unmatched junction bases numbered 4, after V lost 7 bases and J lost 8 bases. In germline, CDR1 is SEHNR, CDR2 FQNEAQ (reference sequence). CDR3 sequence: CASNNRGEKLFF. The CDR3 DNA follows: TGTGCCAGCAACAACAGGGGAGAAAAACTGTTTTTT.

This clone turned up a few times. The CDR3, as DNA: TGCGCCAGCAACTTACTAGAGCGGCTAATCGGGGAGACCCAGTACTTC. It yields the protein CASNLLERLIGETQYF. The V and J genes are TRBV5-1 and TRBJ2-5; weak D call: TRBD2 (5 bases). The germline gives CDR1 SGHRS, CDR2 YFSETQ. Trimming took off 6 bases at V and 5 bases at J, with 23 bases between the two ends. CDR3 size: 16 residues.

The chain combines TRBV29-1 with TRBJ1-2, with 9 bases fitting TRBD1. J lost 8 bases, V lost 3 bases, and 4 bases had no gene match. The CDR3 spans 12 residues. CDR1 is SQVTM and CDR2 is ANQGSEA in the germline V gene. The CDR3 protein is CSVEDRGAGYTF. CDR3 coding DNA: TGCAGCGTTGAGGACAGGGGCGCAGGCTACACCTTC.

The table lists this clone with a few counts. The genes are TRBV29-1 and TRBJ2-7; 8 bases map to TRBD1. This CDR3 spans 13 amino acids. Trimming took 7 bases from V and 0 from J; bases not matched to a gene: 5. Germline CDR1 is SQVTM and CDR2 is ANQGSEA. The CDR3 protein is CSAVQGGSYEQYF. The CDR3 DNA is TGCAGCGCCGTACAGGGGGGCTCCTACGAGCAGTACTTC.

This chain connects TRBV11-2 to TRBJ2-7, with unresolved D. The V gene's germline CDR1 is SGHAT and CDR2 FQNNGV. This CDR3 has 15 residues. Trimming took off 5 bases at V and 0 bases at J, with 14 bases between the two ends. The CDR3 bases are TGTGCCAGCAGCCCGGTACCACTCAGCTCCTACGAGCAGTACTTC. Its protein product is CASSPVPLSSYEQYF.

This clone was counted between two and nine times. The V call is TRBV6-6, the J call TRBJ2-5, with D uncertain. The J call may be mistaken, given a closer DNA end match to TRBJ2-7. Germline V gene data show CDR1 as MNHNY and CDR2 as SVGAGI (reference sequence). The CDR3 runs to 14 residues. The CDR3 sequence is CASSYSKSSYEQYF. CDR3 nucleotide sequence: TGTGCCAGCAGTTACTCGAAGAGCTCCTACGAGCAGTACTTC.

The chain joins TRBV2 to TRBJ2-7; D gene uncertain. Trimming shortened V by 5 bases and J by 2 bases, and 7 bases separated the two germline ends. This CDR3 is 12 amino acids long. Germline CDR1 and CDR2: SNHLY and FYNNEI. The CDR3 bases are TGTGCCAGCAGTCGAGCGACCTACGAGCAGTACTTC. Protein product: CASSRATYEQYF.

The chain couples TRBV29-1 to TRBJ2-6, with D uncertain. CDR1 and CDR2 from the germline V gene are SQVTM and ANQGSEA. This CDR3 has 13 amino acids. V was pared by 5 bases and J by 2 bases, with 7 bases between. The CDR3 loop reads CSVRFAGANVLTF. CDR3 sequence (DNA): TGCAGCGTTAGGTTTGCTGGGGCCAACGTCCTGACTTTC.

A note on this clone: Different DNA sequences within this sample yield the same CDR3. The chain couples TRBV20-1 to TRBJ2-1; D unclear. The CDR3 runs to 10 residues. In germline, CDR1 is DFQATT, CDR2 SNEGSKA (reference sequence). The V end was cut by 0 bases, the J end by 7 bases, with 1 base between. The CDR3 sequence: CSARENEQFF. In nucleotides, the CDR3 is TGCAGTGCTAGAGAAAATGAGCAGTTCTTC.

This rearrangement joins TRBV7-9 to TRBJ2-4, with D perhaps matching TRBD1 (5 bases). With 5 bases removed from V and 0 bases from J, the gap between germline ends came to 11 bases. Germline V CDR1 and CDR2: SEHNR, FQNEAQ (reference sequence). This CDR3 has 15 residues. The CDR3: CASSEFQGAKNIQYF. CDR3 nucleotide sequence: TGTGCCAGCAGCGAATTTCAGGGAGCCAAAAACATTCAGTACTTC.

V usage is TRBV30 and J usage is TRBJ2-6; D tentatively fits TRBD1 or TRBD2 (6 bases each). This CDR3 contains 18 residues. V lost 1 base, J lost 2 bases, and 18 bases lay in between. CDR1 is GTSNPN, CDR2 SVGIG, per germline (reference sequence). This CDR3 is CAWSGYRDWLTGANVLTF. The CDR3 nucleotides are TGTGCCTGGAGTGGGTACAGGGACTGGTTAACTGGGGCCAACGTCCTGACTTTC. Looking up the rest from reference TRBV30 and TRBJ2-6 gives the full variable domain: SQTIHQWPATLVQPVGSPLSLECTVEGTSNPNLYWYRQAAGRGLQLLFYSVGIGQISSEVPQNLSASRPQDRQFILSSKKLLLSDSGFYLCAWSGYRDWLTGANVLTFGAGSRLTVL.

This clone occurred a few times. CDR3: CASSRRNTEAFF. CDR3 coding DNA: TGTGCCAGCAGCCGCAGGAACACTGAAGCTTTCTTT. The chain employs TRBV14 and TRBJ1-1, with no clear D. V lost 4 bases and J lost 1, with 4 bases in between. The CDR3 is 12 amino acids. Germline V gives CDR1 SGHDN, CDR2 FVKESK.

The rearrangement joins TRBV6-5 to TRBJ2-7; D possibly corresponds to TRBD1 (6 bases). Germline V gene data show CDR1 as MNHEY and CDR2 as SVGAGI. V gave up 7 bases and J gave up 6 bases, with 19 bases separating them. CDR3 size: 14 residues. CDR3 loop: CASIRGIGGSEQYF. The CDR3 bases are TGTGCCAGCATAAGGGGGATTGGCGGCTCCGAGCAGTACTTC.

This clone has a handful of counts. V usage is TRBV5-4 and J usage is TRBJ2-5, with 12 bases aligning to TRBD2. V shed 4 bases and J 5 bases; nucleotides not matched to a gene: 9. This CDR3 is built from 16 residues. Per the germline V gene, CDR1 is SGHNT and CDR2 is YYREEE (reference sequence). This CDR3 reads CASSLPSGRVRETQYF. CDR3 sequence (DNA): TGTGCCAGCAGCCTGCCTAGCGGGAGGGTCCGGGAGACCCAGTACTTC.

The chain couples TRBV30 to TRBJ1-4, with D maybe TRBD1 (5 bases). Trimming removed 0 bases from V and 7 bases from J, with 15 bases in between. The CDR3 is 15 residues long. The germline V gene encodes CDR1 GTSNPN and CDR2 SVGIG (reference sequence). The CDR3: CAWSVKGKLGEKLFF. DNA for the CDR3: TGTGCCTGGAGTGTAAAGGGGAAATTGGGTGAAAAACTGTTTTTT.

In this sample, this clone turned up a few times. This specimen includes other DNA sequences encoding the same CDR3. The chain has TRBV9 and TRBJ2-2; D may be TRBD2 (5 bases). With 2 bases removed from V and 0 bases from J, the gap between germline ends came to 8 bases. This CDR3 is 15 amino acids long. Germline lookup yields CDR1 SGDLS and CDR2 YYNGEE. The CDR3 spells CASSVTGSNTGELFF. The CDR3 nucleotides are TGTGCCAGCAGCGTCACGGGGTCGAACACCGGGGAGCTGTTTTTT.

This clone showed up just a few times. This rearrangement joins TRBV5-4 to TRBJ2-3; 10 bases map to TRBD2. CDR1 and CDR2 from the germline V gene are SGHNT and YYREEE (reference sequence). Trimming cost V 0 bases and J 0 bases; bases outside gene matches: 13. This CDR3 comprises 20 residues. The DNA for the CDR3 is TGTGCCAGCAGCTTGGGCGGGAGACGGGCTAGCGGGGGAAGCACAGATACGCAGTATTTT. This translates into CASSLGGRRASGGSTDTQYF.